This TCR beta chain was observed in a study of CD8+CD57+ T cells in acquired aplastic anemia. For CDR3 and TCR beta VDJ profiling, genomic DNA was the template used. MiXCR, run by TCRdb on the reads, gives a single entry per CDR3 protein. The table includes 160,000 or so distinct CDR3 sequences, around 48% detected once. Germline V CDR1 and CDR2: SQVTM, ANQGSEA. The CDR3 loop spans 12 amino acids. Trimming removed 7 bases at V and 3 bases at J, with 12 bases between. All sequencing subjects had displayed CD8+CD57+ cell expansion on flow cytometry. The sequencing input was sorted CD4+, CD8+, or CD8+CD57+ T cells (not recorded which) from PBMCs. The J gene is TRBJ2-5, the V gene TRBV29-1; perhaps D is TRBD1 or TRBD2 (6 bases each). This TCR was recovered from a human donor with aplastic anemia. The CDR3 loop reads CSAGRGEETQYF. For the CDR3, the DNA is TGCAGCGCCGGAAGGGGGGAAGAGACCCAGTACTTC. The complete variable domain, with remaining parts taken from reference TRBV29-1 and TRBJ2-5, reads SAVISQKPSRDICQRGTSLTIQCQVDSQVTMMFWYRQQPGQSLTLIATANQGSEATYESGFVIDKFPISRPNLTFSTLTVSNMSPEDSSIYLCSAGRGEETQYFGPGTRLLVL.